This T cell receptor beta chain emerged from a study of tumor and adjacent non-tumor tissue in lung cancer. Study in general: Stage I to III disease affected 9 to 10 men and roughly five women aged about 30 to 85.

Looked up from germline, CDR1 is SGHNT and CDR2 is YYREEE (reference sequence). This CDR3 comprises 17 residues. V shed 3 bases and J 2 bases; nucleotides not matched to a gene: 11. No cell sorting was done before RNA was extracted from the tissue. Three rounds of nested PCR, following a modified ARM-PCR protocol, produced the TCRbeta library. TCRdb passed the multiplex PCR reads through MiXCR, listing each CDR3 protein once. The sample includes 130,000 or so distinct CDR3 sequences, over 65% seen only once; the top ten take about 13%. The chain has TRBV5-4 and TRBJ2-1; TRBD2 agrees at 7 bases. Sequencing input: lung tumor tissue. The sequence derives from a man younger than 45 with non-small cell lung cancer. The CDR3 sequence: CASSSLAGQSPYNEQFF. CDR3 nucleotide sequence: TGTGCCAGCAGCTCCTTAGCGGGCCAGAGCCCCTACAATGAGCAGTTCTTC.